This section outlines one T cell receptor (beta chain) sequence together with its context. The specificity of this receptor is unknown. It has no much larger one-base neighbor in the sample; base qualities were not kept. Memory CD4+ T cells were FACS-sorted on a FACSAria III to over 95% purity as all CD4+ cells other than CD45RA+CCR7+CD95- naive cells. Blood from healthy donors came from blood donation centers in Switzerland. Total CD4+ T cells and monocytes were enriched by positive selection with CD4 and CD14 magnetic microbeads. CD8+, CD14+, CD16+, CD56+, CD19+ and CD25-bright cells were excluded before sorting. In two blood donors, total memory CD4+ T cells were sequenced directly ex vivo to assess in vivo expansion of bacteria-reactive clonotypes. Ficoll-Paque Plus was used to isolate peripheral blood mononuclear cells from donor blood. This entry belongs to a study of human CD4 T cells and Enterobacteriaceae (dated by TCRdb to the early 2020s).

Ex vivo total memory CD4+ samples were sequenced at deep level, with detection sensitivity of one cell in 200,000. The QIAamp DNA Micro Kit was used to extract genomic DNA from cell pellets, and the quantity and purity of the genomic DNA were checked by spectrophotometry. The immunoSEQ multiplex PCR assay was used to amplify TCR Vbeta CDR3 regions. The amplicons were sequenced on the Illumina HiSeq platform. Retrieved sequences were 87 nucleotides long and contained the CDR3 region. The original pipeline was this. Each unique productive TCR Vbeta nucleotide sequence counted as a clonotype and was quantified by productive template frequency from ImmunoSEQ Analyzer V3.0. A threshold set at the top 5th percentile of each frequency-ranked repertoire was used to define expanded clonotypes. Repertoire overlap was calculated as Chao-Jaccard with the R package fossil and was visualized by nonmetric multidimensional scaling with the R package MASS. Here the immuneACCESS table is served through TCRdb, limited to in-frame sequences with V and J called. Missing clones are a known gap in these copies; in checked studies unresolved V genes cover under half, and the rest lacks a known reason. V, J and clone size were drawn from that table, and D and trimming were deduced from the DNA. This sample lists tens of thousands of clones; around 80% were detected once. The top ten constitute over 1.5% of the sample.

V is pared back by 4 bases and J by 7 bases, with 11 bases lying between the germline termini. The germline V gene encodes CDR1 MNHEY and CDR2 SMNVEV (reference sequence). CDR3 length: 13 amino acids, cysteine to phenylalanine. The CDR3 DNA has 39 bases and is translated from base 1. The study at large found these results: The reactivity of ex vivo clonotypes was inferred solely by matching the nucleotide sequences of those clonotypes to CFSE-low cultures from the same donors. Compared with specific clonotypes, broadly cross-reactive clonotypes seemed more expanded ex vivo, with about 55% of the 19 and about two thirds of the roughly 35 falling in the top 5%.

The sequence joins TRBV27 to TRBJ2-1; the D gene is perhaps TRBD2, on 5 matching bases. The TCR comes from a human donor in good health. The specimen was memory CD4+ T cells from blood. This specimen's cell subset or site label, interpreted: total memory CD4 T cells sorted directly ex vivo, unstimulated. CDR3 loop: CASSYREGNEQFF. The bases read TGTGCCAGCAGTTACCGGGAAGGGAATGAGCAGTTCTTC.